The present TCR beta chain was sequenced within a study of shared clonotypes between healthy human individuals. Sorted-subset replicate PCR reactions were performed with 150 to 200 ng DNA, corresponding to about 30,000 T cell genomes. Measured with immunoSEQ multiplex PCR; TCRdb has only the in-frame clones, and not every one. The table includes around 600,000 clones, around 97% detected once. About this clone itself: Its antigen is unknown.

Germline V gene lookup returns CDR1 WNHNN and CDR2 SYGVQD (reference sequence). V shed 3 bases and J 3 bases; nucleotides not matched to a gene: 10. The CDR3 is made up of 17 amino acids. Study-wide findings and caveats: It was observed that roughly 4.8% of naive CD4 clonotypes were shared across a handful of donors.

Sequenced sample: naive CD4+ T cells sorted from blood. Subset indicated: CD45RA+ positively selected. J is TRBJ2-1 and V is TRBV10-1, with TRBD2 matching 8 bases. The sequence derives from a woman aged 30 to 39 in good health. As DNA, the CDR3 is TGCGCCAGCAGTGACGGGGGGGCTGGGCTACTCTACAATGAGCAGTTCTTC. Amino acids: CASSDGGAGLLYNEQFF.